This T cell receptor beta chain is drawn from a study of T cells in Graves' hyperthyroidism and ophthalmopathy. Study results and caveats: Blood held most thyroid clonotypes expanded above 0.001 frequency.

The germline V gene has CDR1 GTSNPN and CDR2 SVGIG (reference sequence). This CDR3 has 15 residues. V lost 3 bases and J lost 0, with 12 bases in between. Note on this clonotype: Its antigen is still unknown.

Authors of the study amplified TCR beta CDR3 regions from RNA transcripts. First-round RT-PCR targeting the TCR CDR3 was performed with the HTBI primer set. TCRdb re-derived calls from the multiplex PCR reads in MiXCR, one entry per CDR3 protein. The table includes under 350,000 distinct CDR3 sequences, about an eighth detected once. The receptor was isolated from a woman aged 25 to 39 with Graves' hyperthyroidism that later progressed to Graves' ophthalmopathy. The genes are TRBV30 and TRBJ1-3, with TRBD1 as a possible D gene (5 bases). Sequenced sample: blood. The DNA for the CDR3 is TGTGCCTGGAGGGAGGGACGGATCTCTGGAAACACCATATATTTT. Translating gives CAWREGRISGNTIYF.